The 9 T cell receptor beta chains reported below all come from one sample, sequenced in a study of identical twins. Using its own MiXCR run on the 5' RACE reads, TCRdb lists one record per CDR3 protein. The data hold 210,000 or so distinct CDR3 sequences, with approximately 8.3% observed a single time. This sample was shared with a second study, whose subject was yellow fever vaccine responses in identical twins.

Sample: memory (CD45RO+) T cells sorted from blood. These receptors were taken from a woman aged 18-30 years in good health.

This clonotype was seen repeatedly, ten times or more. The CDR3 loop is CASSSGRVNEQFF. CDR3 nucleotide sequence: TGTGCCAGCAGTAGCGGACGAGTGAATGAGCAGTTCTTC. This chain connects TRBV12-3 or TRBV12-4 to TRBJ2-1; weak D call: TRBD2 (5 bases). The CDR3 loop spans 13 amino acids. The ends were cut back, 5 bases at V and 7 bases at J, with 12 bases in the middle.

The CDR3 coding sequence is TGTGCCAGCTCGAGGGCCGGAGGGCCCTACGAGCAGTACTTC. Translating gives CASSRAGGPYEQYF. The V and J genes are TRBV18 and TRBJ2-7, with D possibly being TRBD2 (6 bases). The CDR3 has 14 residues. In germline, CDR1 is KGHSH, CDR2 LQKENI. With 6 bases removed from V and 2 bases from J, the gap between germline ends came to 14 bases.

This clonotype was picked up many times. This CDR3 reads CASSQDDSSSGANVLTF. In nucleotides, the CDR3 is TGCGCCAGCAGCCAAGACGACAGTAGCTCTGGGGCCAACGTCCTGACTTTC. The chain recombines TRBV4-3 with TRBJ2-6; weak D call: TRBD1 (5 bases). Trimming left V 0 bases short and J 0 bases short, with 9 bases between. The CDR3 length is 17 residues. Germline lookup yields CDR1 LGHNA and CDR2 YSLEER.

This clonotype was recorded at least ten times. The chain combines TRBV15 with TRBJ2-1, with D possibly being TRBD2 (5 bases). V was pared by 0 bases and J by 6 bases, with 12 bases between. Germline assignment: CDR1 LNHNV and CDR2 YYDKDF (reference sequence). This CDR3 contains 15 residues. The CDR3 sequence is CATSREAGTSNEQFF. The CDR3 DNA reads as TGTGCCACCAGCAGAGAGGCAGGAACTAGCAATGAGCAGTTCTTC.

The chain couples TRBV28 to TRBJ2-7; 7 bases map to TRBD1. The germline V gene encodes CDR1 MDHEN and CDR2 SYDVKM. The CDR3 has 15 residues. The V segment lost 5 bases and the J segment 2 bases; nucleotides outside the gene matches: 9. This CDR3 reads CASSAPTTGTYEQYF. Written as DNA, the CDR3 is TGTGCCAGCAGTGCCCCCACGACAGGGACCTACGAGCAGTACTTC. Variable domain in full (rest from reference TRBV28 and TRBJ2-7): DVKVTQSSRYLVKRTGEKVFLECVQDMDHENMFWYRQDPGLGLRLIYFSYDVKMKEKGDIPEGYSVSREKKERFSLILESASTNQTSMYLCASSAPTTGTYEQYFGPGTRLTVT.

This clonotype was found a few times. V usage is TRBV14 and J usage is TRBJ1-6, with D uncertain. This CDR3 is built from 15 residues. Germline-derived CDR1 and CDR2 are SGHDN and FVKESK. Trimming cost V 1 base and J 7 bases, with 11 bases left between them. The DNA of the CDR3 is TGTGCCAGCAGCCAAGTGGGCAGCTCAAATTCACCCCTCCACTTT. It specifies CASSQVGSSNSPLHF.

This clonotype was found a few times. This chain joins TRBV7-8 and TRBJ1-5, with a tentative D call TRBD1 (5 bases). Trimming took 1 base from V and 4 from J, leaving 11 bases between them. The CDR3 runs to 15 residues. Per germline, CDR1 SGHVS and CDR2 FQNEAQ. The CDR3 region is CASSLGPRGNQPQHF. DNA of the CDR3: TGTGCCAGCAGCTTAGGTCCTCGGGGGAATCAGCCCCAGCATTTT.

This clonotype has only a few counts. The chain combines TRBV6-5 with TRBJ1-1; the match to TRBD1 covers 8 bases. Germline V lookup: CDR1 MNHEY, CDR2 SVGAGI. The CDR3 is 15 amino acids. The V segment lost 4 bases and the J segment 1 base; nucleotides outside the gene matches: 5. The CDR3 is CASSSTGQANTEAFF. Here the CDR3 DNA reads TGTGCCAGCAGTTCGACGGGACAGGCGAACACTGAAGCTTTCTTT.

The chain combines TRBV4-2 with TRBJ1-6, with TRBD1 matching 11 bases. Germline CDR1 reads LGHNA; CDR2 reads YNFKEQ. V was pared by 0 bases and J by 9 bases, with 7 bases of the junction left unmatched. There are 17 residues in the CDR3. CDR3 in amino acids: CASSQESAGTGGSPLHF. The CDR3, as DNA: TGTGCCAGCAGCCAAGAATCCGCCGGGACAGGGGGTTCACCCCTCCACTTT.